A single sample is the source of the 30 T cell receptor beta chains below, sequenced in a study of blood T cell repertoires in COVID-19. TCRdb keeps only in-frame clones here, not all; method: immunoSEQ multiplex PCR. The table shows more than 110,000 clones, with roughly four fifths occurring only once. Sequencing was done on a sample of peripheral blood. Receptors were obtained from an elderly woman in a cohort sampled during active or convalescent COVID-19.

The V call is TRBV4-3, the J call TRBJ1-4; D is perhaps TRBD1 (6 bases). The ends were cut back, 0 bases at V and 7 bases at J, with 12 bases in the middle. Germline CDR1 reads LGHNA; CDR2 reads YSLEER. The CDR3 spans 15 residues. The CDR3 loop reads CASSQDRGALEKLFF. The CDR3 DNA sequence: TGCGCCAGCAGCCAAGATCGGGGGGCGCTTGAAAAACTGTTTTTT.

The V call is TRBV29-1, the J call TRBJ2-1, with 10 bases lining up with TRBD1. CDR3 length: 14 residues. The J segment lost 5 bases and the V segment lost 5 bases, leaving 6 bases of the junction unmatched. CDR1 is SQVTM, CDR2 ANQGSEA, per germline. The DNA of the CDR3 is TGCAGCGTTAGGCCGGGACAGGGGAACAATGAGCAGTTCTTC. This codes for CSVRPGQGNNEQFF.

V is TRBV24-1 and J is TRBJ1-3, with TRBD1 matching 8 bases. CDR3 size: 18 residues. Trimming took 3 bases from V and 0 from J; bases not matched to a gene: 9. Germline-derived CDR1 and CDR2 are KGHDR and SFDVKD. The CDR3 loop reads CATSDGRTGYSSGNTIYF. CDR3 DNA sequence: TGTGCCACCAGTGATGGAAGGACAGGGTATAGCTCTGGAAACACCATATATTTT.

The chain employs TRBV19 and TRBJ2-5; perhaps TRBD2 as D (7 bases). Germline V lookup: CDR1 LNHDA, CDR2 SQIVND (reference sequence). There are 16 residues in the CDR3. Trimming removed 3 bases from V and 4 bases from J, with 18 bases in between. The DNA for the CDR3 is TGTGCCAGTAGTATGAGAGTCGCAGGGGAGGGAGAGACCCAGTACTTC. Protein: CASSMRVAGEGETQYF.

This chain uses TRBV7-2 with TRBJ1-4, with TRBD1 matching over 7 bases. Germline V gene lookup returns CDR1 SGHTA and CDR2 FQGNSA. Unmatched junction bases numbered 9, after V lost 5 bases and J lost 3 bases. This CDR3 spans 16 amino acids. Here the CDR3 reads CASSLGQVSSNEKLFF. The CDR3 DNA follows: TGTGCCAGCAGCCTAGGACAGGTCTCCTCTAATGAAAAACTGTTTTTT.

Here the CDR3 reads CASSSGFSGANVLTF. The CDR3, as DNA: TGTGCCAGCAGTTCCGGGTTCTCTGGGGCCAACGTCCTGACTTTC. The rearrangement uses TRBV28 and TRBJ2-6; no clear D. V lost 4 bases to trimming and J lost 0 bases, with 7 bases between them. In germline, CDR1 is MDHEN, CDR2 SYDVKM. This CDR3 is built from 15 residues.

J is TRBJ1-2 and V is TRBV19; D remains ambiguous. From germline, CDR1 is LNHDA and CDR2 SQIVND (reference sequence). Trimming stripped 6 bases from V and 1 base from J, with 9 bases between. CDR3 length: 13 amino acids. The CDR3 nucleotides are TGTGCCAGTAGACCACAGAATAACTATGGCTACACCTTC. Protein: CASRPQNNYGYTF. The full variable domain, rest sourced from reference TRBV19 and TRBJ1-2, is DGGITQSPKYLFRKEGQNVTLSCEQNLNHDAMYWYRQDPGQGLRLIYYSQIVNDFQKGDIAEGYSVSREKKESFPLTVTSAQKNPTAFYLCASRPQNNYGYTFGSGTRLTVV.

This chain joins TRBV29-1 and TRBJ1-4, with D unresolved. CDR3 length equals 13 residues. CDR1 SQVTM and CDR2 ANQGSEA come from the germline V gene. V lost 6 bases and J 0 bases, leaving 8 bases between the germline ends. DNA for the CDR3: TGCAGCGTCGGCGAGGCAACTAATGAAAAACTGTTTTTT. Translated: CSVGEATNEKLFF.

This sequence joins TRBV15 and TRBJ2-1; a weak D match, TRBD1 (7 bases). The germline CDR1 and CDR2 sequences are LNHNV and YYDKDF (reference sequence). The CDR3 length is 13 residues. Trimming removed 8 bases at V and 9 bases at J, with 17 bases between. The CDR3 here is CATQGDWGGEQFF. Written as DNA, the CDR3 is TGTGCCACCCAGGGGGACTGGGGAGGTGAGCAGTTCTTC. The variable domain in full, completed from reference TRBV15 and TRBJ2-1, reads DAMVIQNPRYQVTQFGKPVTLSCSQTLNHNVMYWYQQKSSQAPKLLFHYYDKDFNNEADTPDNFQSRRPNTSFCFLDIRSPGLGDTAMYLCATQGDWGGEQFFGPGTRLTVL.

The V and J genes are TRBV5-1 and TRBJ2-7; 7 bases line up with TRBD1. Per the germline V gene, CDR1 is SGHRS and CDR2 is YFSETQ. The trim removed 4 bases at V and 3 bases at J, leaving 7 bases unmatched. The CDR3 covers 14 residues. The CDR3 is CASSVAGGIYEQYF. The CDR3 coding sequence is TGCGCCAGCAGCGTGGCAGGGGGTATCTACGAGCAGTACTTC.

The V gene is TRBV6-2 or TRBV6-3, the J gene TRBJ2-7, with 7 positions matching TRBD2. The CDR3 is 13 amino acids. Germline CDR1 reads MNHEY; CDR2 reads SVGEGT. Germline trimming cut 6 bases from V and 6 bases from J; bases unmatched to any gene: 8. In DNA, the CDR3 is TGTGCCAGCAGCGAATACGAGCGGGGCGAGCAGTACGTC. This codes for CASSEYERGEQYV.

This sequence joins TRBV12-2 and TRBJ1-5. TRBV12-2 is reported as a pseudogene. CDR3 size: 16 residues. CDR3 region: CASRSPGENSNQPQHF. CDR3 coding DNA: TGTGCAAGTCGCTCCCCCGGAGAGAATAGCAATCAGCCCCAGCATTTT.

This clone was detected once. J is TRBJ1-6 and V is TRBV9; D is perhaps TRBD1 (6 bases). The CDR3 runs to 16 residues. The ends were cut back, 3 bases at V and 0 bases at J, with 10 bases in the middle. Germline assignment: CDR1 SGDLS and CDR2 YYNGEE. CDR3 residues: CASSATGSSYNSPLHF. DNA for the CDR3: TGTGCCAGCAGCGCTACAGGGAGCTCCTATAATTCACCCCTCCACTTT. Full variable domain (rest looked up from reference TRBV9 and TRBJ1-6): DSGVTQTPKHLITATGQRVTLRCSPRSGDLSVYWYQQSLDQGLQFLIQYYNGEERAKGNILERFSAQQFPDLHSELNLSSLELGDSALYFCASSATGSSYNSPLHFGNGTRLTVT.

The chain recombines TRBV5-1 with TRBJ2-3; no definite D call. V gave up 0 bases and J gave up 5 bases, with 13 bases separating them. CDR3 length: 15 residues. Per germline, CDR1 SGHRS and CDR2 YFSETQ. CDR3 sequence: CASSLDVPTVDTQYF. In DNA, the CDR3 is TGCGCCAGCAGCTTGGATGTACCTACCGTAGATACGCAGTATTTT.

The chain links TRBV18 to TRBJ2-1; 12 bases match TRBD2. The CDR3 is 14 residues long. Germline values: CDR1 KGHSH, CDR2 LQKENI. Germline trimming cut 6 bases from V and 7 bases from J; bases unmatched to any gene: 4. This CDR3 is CASSHTSGGNEQFF. The CDR3 region has the DNA TGTGCCAGCTCTCATACTAGCGGGGGGAATGAGCAGTTCTTC.

This clone was observed once. The CDR3 DNA sequence: TGTGCCAGCAGCCAAGATCCTGGGGCCACCGGGGAGCTGTTTTTT. It specifies CASSQDPGATGELFF. This chain uses TRBV14 with TRBJ2-2; the D gene is possibly TRBD1 (5 bases). The CDR3 is 15 amino acids. V lost 0 bases and J 4 bases, leaving 9 bases between the germline ends. Germline CDR1 reads SGHDN; CDR2 reads FVKESK. Supplemented by reference TRBV14 and TRBJ2-2, the full variable domain reads EAGVTQFPSHSVIEKGQTVTLRCDPISGHDNLYWYRRVMGKEIKFLLHFVKESKQDESGMPNNRFLAERTGGTYSTLKVQPAELEDSGVYFCASSQDPGATGELFFGEGSRLTVL.

V usage is TRBV20-1 and J usage is TRBJ2-1; D possibly corresponds to TRBD1 (6 bases). V was shortened by 6 bases and J by 9 bases, with 15 bases between the two germline ends. This CDR3 is built from 12 residues. The germline V gene has CDR1 DFQATT and CDR2 SNEGSKA (reference sequence). Here the CDR3 DNA reads TGCAGTGCAAGTAGAGACAGGATTGAGCAGTTCTTC. This encodes CSASRDRIEQFF.

Only a few counts were recorded for this clone. This chain connects TRBV5-1 to TRBJ1-1; D is unresolved. CDR1 and CDR2 from the germline V gene are SGHRS and YFSETQ. This CDR3 has 13 residues. Between the trimmed V and J ends, which lost 2 bases and 1 base, there was a span of 6 bases. This CDR3 reads CASSFGGNTEAFF. The CDR3 nucleotides read TGCGCCAGCAGCTTCGGCGGGAACACTGAAGCTTTCTTT.

This clone was seen only a few times. The rearrangement joins TRBV19 to TRBJ1-3; no clear D gene. Trimming cost V 4 bases and J 0 bases, with 10 bases left between them. Germline CDR1 reads LNHDA; CDR2 reads SQIVND (reference sequence). CDR3 length: 15 amino acids. Written as DNA, the CDR3 is TGTGCCAGTAGTACGACACCTATCTCTGGAAACACCATATATTTT. Translation gives CASSTTPISGNTIYF.

V gene TRBV5-6 combines with J gene TRBJ2-7; 7 bases align to TRBD2. The trim removed 3 bases at V and 2 bases at J, leaving 5 bases unmatched. Germline-derived CDR1 and CDR2 are SGHDT and YYEEEE. CDR3 size: 14 residues. The CDR3 DNA follows: TGTGCCAGCAGCTCGACTAGCTATACCTACGAGCAGTACTTC. Protein sequence: CASSSTSYTYEQYF.

The genes are TRBV24-1 and TRBJ2-5; D is perhaps TRBD1 (7 bases). The CDR3 has 14 amino acids. Germline V gene data show CDR1 as KGHDR and CDR2 as SFDVKD. Trimming pared 7 bases from V and 0 bases from J, leaving 11 bases between. The CDR3 bases are TGTGCCACCAGCGGAGGGACAGACCAAGAGACCCAGTACTTC. It yields the protein CATSGGTDQETQYF.

This chain uses TRBV9 with TRBJ2-6; TRBD2 matches at 16 bases. Germline-derived CDR1 and CDR2 are SGDLS and YYNGEE. The junction had 4 bases not matched to a gene; V was cut back by 3 bases and J by 1 base. The CDR3 runs to 19 residues. The CDR3 nucleotides read TGTGCCAGCAGCGAGGGACTAGCGGGGGGGCTTTCTGGGGCCAACGTCCTGACTTTC. Protein product: CASSEGLAGGLSGANVLTF.

With regard to this clone: This sample also contains other DNA sequences that code for the same CDR3. The chain uses TRBV29-1 and TRBJ1-1; a possible D gene is TRBD1 (5 bases). Trimming took off 4 bases at V and 0 bases at J, with 6 bases between the two ends. Germline V gene data show CDR1 as SQVTM and CDR2 as ANQGSEA. This CDR3 contains 12 residues. The CDR3 loop is CSVVTVNTEAFF. In nucleotides, the CDR3 is TGCAGCGTTGTGACAGTGAACACTGAAGCTTTCTTT.

The rearrangement links TRBV3-1 (or the pseudogene TRBV3-2) to TRBJ1-6; D is possibly TRBD1 (5 bases). Per germline, CDR1 LGHDT and CDR2 YNNKEL (reference sequence). This CDR3 contains 15 residues. V was trimmed by 1 base and J by 7 bases, leaving 11 bases between them. The CDR3 spells CASSQAKGPNSPLHF. In nucleotides, the CDR3 is TGTGCCAGCAGCCAAGCTAAGGGGCCAAATTCACCCCTCCACTTT.

The V gene is TRBV7-9, the J gene TRBJ2-5; 11 bases align to TRBD2. CDR1 and CDR2 from the germline V gene are SEHNR and FQNEAQ (reference sequence). J gave up 5 bases and V 5 bases, and 4 bases lay outside the gene matches. This CDR3 region has 14 residues. The CDR3 reads CASSLTSGVETQYF. The CDR3 bases are TGTGCCAGCAGCCTGACTAGCGGGGTTGAGACCCAGTACTTC.

The CDR3 is CASSRTGNYGYTF. The CDR3 DNA reads as TGCGCCAGCAGTCGGACAGGAAACTATGGCTACACCTTC. The rearrangement uses TRBV4-3 and TRBJ1-2; 7 bases are a match to TRBD1. Germline trimming cut 6 bases from V and 2 bases from J; bases unmatched to any gene: 3. Germline CDR1 is LGHNA and CDR2 is YSLEER. CDR3 size: 13 residues.

The chain combines TRBV7-2 with TRBJ2-7, with a tentative D call TRBD2 (6 bases). V lost 5 bases to trimming and J lost 4 bases, with 12 bases between them. The CDR3 spans 13 residues. Per germline, CDR1 SGHTA and CDR2 FQGNSA. CDR3 nucleotides: TGTGCCAGCAGCCTTACGGACTATTACGAGCAGTACTTC. Protein: CASSLTDYYEQYF.

The chain links TRBV10-3 to TRBJ1-4; D not certain. V dropped 10 bases and J dropped 0 bases, with 6 bases sitting between them. The CDR3 loop spans 12 amino acids. Germline CDR1 ENHRY, CDR2 SYGVKD. CDR3 coding DNA: TGTGCCAGCCAGGCAACTAATGAAAAACTGTTTTTT. Translating gives CASQATNEKLFF.

The chain couples TRBV5-5 to TRBJ2-7; 8 bases agree with TRBD1. Germline values: CDR1 SGHKS, CDR2 YYEKEE (reference sequence). CDR3 size: 15 residues. Trimming at V came to 4 bases and at J to 2 bases, leaving 8 bases not matched to a gene. CDR3 in DNA: TGTGCCAGCAGCCCGAGGACAGGGACACCCTACGAGCAGTACTTC. Encoded protein: CASSPRTGTPYEQYF.

CDR3 sequence (DNA): TGTGCCAGCAGATCCTCGGGACAGTTGGTTGGCTACACCTTC. Translating gives CASRSSGQLVGYTF. The V call is TRBV28, the J call TRBJ1-2, with 7 bases lining up with TRBD1. With V trimmed by 6 bases and J by 7 bases, 11 bases remained unmatched. Germline values: CDR1 MDHEN, CDR2 SYDVKM. This CDR3 has 14 residues.